Here is one TCR beta chain with its context. The antigen remains undetermined. This entry comes from a study of long-term antiretroviral therapy in people with HIV. This was the immunoSEQ v3.0 assay at survey level. Profiled with immunoSEQ multiplex PCR; TCRdb holds only in-frame clones, not every one. Of over 15,000 clones listed, approximately 73% are singletons. CDR3 length: 16 amino acids. Germline V gene lookup returns CDR1 KGHSH and CDR2 LQKENI. Trimming removed 5 bases at V and 4 bases at J, with 20 bases between. General study points: Pre-ART expanded TRB clones stayed dominant throughout, though often decreasing after ART. Subsequent to ART, diversity was augmented yet persisted below that of transplant donor controls.

The chain combines TRBV18 with TRBJ1-2; TRBD1 is a possible D gene (5 bases). The receptor was isolated from a woman aged 45 to 65 with HIV. This sample comprised unsorted PBMCs, obtained 2.5 years before starting antiretroviral therapy. The CDR3, as DNA: TGTGCCAGCTCAGCTAACTCCCCGGGACCGTTCTATGGCTACACCTTC. Its translation: CASSANSPGPFYGYTF.